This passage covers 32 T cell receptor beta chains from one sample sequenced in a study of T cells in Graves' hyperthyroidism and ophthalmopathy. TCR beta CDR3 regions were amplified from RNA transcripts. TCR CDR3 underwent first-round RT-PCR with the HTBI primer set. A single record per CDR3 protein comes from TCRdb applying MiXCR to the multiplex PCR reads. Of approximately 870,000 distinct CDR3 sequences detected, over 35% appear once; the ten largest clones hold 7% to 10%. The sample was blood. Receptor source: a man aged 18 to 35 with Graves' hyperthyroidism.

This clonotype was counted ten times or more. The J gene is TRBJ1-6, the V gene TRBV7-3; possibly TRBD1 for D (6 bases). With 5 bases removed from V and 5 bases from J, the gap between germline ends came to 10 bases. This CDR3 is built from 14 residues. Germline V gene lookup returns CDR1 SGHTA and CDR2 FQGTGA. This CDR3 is CASSMTGDNSPLHF. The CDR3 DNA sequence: TGTGCCAGCAGCATGACAGGAGATAATTCACCCCTCCACTTT.

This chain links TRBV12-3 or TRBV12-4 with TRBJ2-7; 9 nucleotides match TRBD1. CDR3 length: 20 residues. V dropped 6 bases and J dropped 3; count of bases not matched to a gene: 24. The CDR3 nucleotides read TGTGCCAGCAGCCACCCTCAACTGCTGTCCAGGGACAGGGAATACTACGAGCAGTACTTC. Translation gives CASSHPQLLSRDREYYEQYF.

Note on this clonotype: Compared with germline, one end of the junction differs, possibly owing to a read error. DNA for the CDR3: TGCGCCACCAGCGGGGGAAGGGGGGAGTGGAGCAATCAGCCCCAGCATTTT. Its translation is CATSGGRGEWSNQPQHF. V usage is TRBV25-1 and J usage is TRBJ1-5; D might be TRBD1 (6 bases). This CDR3 region has 17 residues. Germline V lookup: CDR1 MGHDK, CDR2 SYGVNS.

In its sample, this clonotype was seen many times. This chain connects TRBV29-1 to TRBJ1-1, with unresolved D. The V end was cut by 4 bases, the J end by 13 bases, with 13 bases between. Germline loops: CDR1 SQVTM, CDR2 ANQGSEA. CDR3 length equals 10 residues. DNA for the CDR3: TGCAGCGTTGGAGAGCCCCGACTTTTCTTT. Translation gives CSVGEPRLFF.

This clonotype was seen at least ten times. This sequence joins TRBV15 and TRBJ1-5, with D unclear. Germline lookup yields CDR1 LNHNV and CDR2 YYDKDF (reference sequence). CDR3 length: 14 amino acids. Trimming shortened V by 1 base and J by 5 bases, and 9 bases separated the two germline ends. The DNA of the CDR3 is TGTGCCACCAGCAGAGTTGGTGGTGATCAGCCCCAGCATTTT. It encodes CATSRVGGDQPQHF.

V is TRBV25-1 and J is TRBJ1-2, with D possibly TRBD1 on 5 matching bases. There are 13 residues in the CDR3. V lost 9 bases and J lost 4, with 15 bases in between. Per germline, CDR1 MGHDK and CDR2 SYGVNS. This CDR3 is CASEPGTVYGYTF. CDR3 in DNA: TGTGCCAGTGAGCCTGGGACGGTCTATGGCTACACCTTC.

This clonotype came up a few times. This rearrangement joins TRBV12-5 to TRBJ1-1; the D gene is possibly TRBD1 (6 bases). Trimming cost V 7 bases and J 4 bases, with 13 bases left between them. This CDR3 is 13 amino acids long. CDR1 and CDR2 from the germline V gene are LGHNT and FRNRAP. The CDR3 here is CASEGDEGTEAFF. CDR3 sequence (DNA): TGTGCTAGTGAGGGGGATGAGGGCACTGAAGCTTTCTTT.

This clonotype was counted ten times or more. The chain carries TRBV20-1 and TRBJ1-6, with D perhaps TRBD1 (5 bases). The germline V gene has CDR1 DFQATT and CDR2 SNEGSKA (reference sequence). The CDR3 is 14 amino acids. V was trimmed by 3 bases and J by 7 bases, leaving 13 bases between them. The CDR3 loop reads CSASRGGQNSPLHF. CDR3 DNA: TGCAGTGCTAGCCGGGGCGGACAAAATTCACCCCTCCACTTT.

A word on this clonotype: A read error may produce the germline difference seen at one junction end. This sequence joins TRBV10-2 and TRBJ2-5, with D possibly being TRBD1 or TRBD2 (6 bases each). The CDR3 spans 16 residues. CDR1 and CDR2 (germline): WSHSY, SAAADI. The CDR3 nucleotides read TGTGCCAGCAGTTACCGGGGGCCTCCATACCAAGAGACCCAGTACTTC. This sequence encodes CASSYRGPPYQETQYF.

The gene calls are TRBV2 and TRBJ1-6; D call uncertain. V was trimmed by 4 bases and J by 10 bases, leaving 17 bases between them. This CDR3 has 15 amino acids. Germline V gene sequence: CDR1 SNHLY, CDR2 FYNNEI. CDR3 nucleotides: TGTGCCAGCAGTGGTCACACCGGGGTAGGGTCACCCCTCCACTTT. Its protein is CASSGHTGVGSPLHF.

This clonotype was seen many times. The CDR3 region has the DNA TGTGCCAGTAGTTCCCGGGACAGGAATTCACCCCTCCACTTT. Translating it yields CASSSRDRNSPLHF. The chain joins TRBV19 to TRBJ1-6; TRBD1 matches 8 bases. Germline trimming cut 5 bases from V and 7 bases from J; bases unmatched to any gene: 4. The CDR3 is 14 residues long. The V gene's germline CDR1 is LNHDA and CDR2 SQIVND (reference sequence).

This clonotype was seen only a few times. The CDR3, as DNA: TGTGCCAGCAGCTTAAGACGACAGGGAGACACTGAAGCTTTCTTT. Encoded protein: CASSLRRQGDTEAFF. The chain recombines TRBV13 with TRBJ1-1; TRBD1 agrees at 7 bases. From germline, CDR1 is PRHDT and CDR2 FYEKMQ (reference sequence). The CDR3 runs to 15 residues. The junction had 6 bases not matched to a gene; V was cut back by 2 bases and J by 3 bases.

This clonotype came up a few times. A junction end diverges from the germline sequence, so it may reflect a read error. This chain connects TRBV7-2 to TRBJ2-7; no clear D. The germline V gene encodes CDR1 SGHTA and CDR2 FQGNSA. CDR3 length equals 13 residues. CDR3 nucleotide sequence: TGCGCCAGCAGCCCATGGGTCGGCGACGAGCAGTACTTC. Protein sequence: CASSPWVGDEQYF.

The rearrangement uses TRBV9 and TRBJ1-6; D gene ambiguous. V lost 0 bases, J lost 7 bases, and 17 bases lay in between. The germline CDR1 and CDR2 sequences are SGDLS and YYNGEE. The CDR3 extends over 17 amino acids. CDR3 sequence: CASSVVTGEALNSPLHF. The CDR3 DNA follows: TGTGCCAGCAGCGTAGTGACCGGGGAGGCATTGAATTCACCCCTCCACTTT.

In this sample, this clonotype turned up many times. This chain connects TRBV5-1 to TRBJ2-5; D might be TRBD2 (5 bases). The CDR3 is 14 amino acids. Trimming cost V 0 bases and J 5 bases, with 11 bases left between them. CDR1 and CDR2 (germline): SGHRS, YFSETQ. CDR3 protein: CASSLASGRETQYF. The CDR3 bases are TGCGCCAGCAGCTTGGCCAGCGGCAGGGAGACCCAGTACTTC.

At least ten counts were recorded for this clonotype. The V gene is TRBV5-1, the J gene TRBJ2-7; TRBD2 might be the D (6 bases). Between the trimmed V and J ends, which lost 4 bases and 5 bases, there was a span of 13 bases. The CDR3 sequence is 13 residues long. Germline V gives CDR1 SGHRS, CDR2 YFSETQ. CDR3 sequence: CASSLSGTDEQYF. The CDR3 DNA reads TGCGCCAGCAGCCTCTCCGGGACTGACGAGCAGTACTTC.

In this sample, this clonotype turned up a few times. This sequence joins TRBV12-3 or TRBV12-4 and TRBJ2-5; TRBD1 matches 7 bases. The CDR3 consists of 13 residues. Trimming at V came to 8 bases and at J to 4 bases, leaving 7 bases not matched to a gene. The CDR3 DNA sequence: TGTGCCAGCGTACGACAGGGACGAGAGACCCAGTACTTC. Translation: CASVRQGRETQYF.

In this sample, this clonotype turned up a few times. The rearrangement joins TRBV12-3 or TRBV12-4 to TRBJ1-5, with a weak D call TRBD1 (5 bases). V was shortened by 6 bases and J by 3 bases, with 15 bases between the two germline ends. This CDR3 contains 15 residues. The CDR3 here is CASSATGRNNQPQHF. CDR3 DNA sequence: TGTGCCAGCAGCGCTACGGGACGGAACAATCAGCCCCAGCATTTT.

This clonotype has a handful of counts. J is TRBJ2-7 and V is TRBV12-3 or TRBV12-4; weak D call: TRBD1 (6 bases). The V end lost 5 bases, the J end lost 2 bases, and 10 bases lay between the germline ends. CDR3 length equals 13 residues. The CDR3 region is CASSDRPAYEQYF. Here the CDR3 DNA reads TGTGCCAGCAGTGACAGGCCAGCCTACGAGCAGTACTTC.

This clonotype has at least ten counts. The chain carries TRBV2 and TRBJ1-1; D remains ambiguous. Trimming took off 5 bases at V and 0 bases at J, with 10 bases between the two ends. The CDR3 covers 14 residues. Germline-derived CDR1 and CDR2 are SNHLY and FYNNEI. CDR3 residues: CASSRLTMNTEAFF. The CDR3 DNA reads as TGTGCCAGCAGTAGACTTACCATGAACACTGAAGCTTTCTTT.

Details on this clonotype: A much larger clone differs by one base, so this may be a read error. For the CDR3, the DNA is TGCAGCGTTGAAGAACCTCCAGGGGCCTCTCGGGAGCAGCACTTC. Translation gives CSVEEPPGASREQHF. The J gene is TRBJ2-7, the V gene TRBV29-1; D may match TRBD1 or TRBD2 (6 bases each). CDR1 SQVTM and CDR2 ANQGSEA come from the germline V gene. The length of the CDR3 is 15 residues.

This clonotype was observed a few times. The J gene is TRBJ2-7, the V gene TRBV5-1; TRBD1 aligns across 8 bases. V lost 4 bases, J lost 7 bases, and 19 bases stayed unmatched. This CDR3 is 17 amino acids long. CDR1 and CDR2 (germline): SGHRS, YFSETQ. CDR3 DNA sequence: TGCGCCAGCAGCCTAGGCGGGGACAGGACGTTGCCCAGGGAGCAGTACTTC. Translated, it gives CASSLGGDRTLPREQYF.

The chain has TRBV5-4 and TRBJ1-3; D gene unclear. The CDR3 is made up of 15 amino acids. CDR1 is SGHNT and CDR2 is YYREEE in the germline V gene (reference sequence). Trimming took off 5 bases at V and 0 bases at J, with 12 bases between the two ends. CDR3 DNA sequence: TGTGCCAGCAGTTGGTGTGCCGTCTCTGGAAACACCATATATTTT. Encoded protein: CASSWCAVSGNTIYF.

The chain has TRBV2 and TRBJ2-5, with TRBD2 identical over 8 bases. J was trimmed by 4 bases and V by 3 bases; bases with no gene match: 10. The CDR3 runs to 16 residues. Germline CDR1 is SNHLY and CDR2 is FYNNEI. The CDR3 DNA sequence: TGTGCCAGCAGTGAGGGTTTAACCAGCGGGAGAGAGACCCAGTACTTC. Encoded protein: CASSEGLTSGRETQYF.

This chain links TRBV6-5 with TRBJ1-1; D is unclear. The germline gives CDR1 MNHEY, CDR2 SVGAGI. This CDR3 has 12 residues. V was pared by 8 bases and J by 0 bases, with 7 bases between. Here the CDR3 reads CASLGMNTEAFF. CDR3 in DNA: TGTGCCAGCCTAGGAATGAACACTGAAGCTTTCTTT.

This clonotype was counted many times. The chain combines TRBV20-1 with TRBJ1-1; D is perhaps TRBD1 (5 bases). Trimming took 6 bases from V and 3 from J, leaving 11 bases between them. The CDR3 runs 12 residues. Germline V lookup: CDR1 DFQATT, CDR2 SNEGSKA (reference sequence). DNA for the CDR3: TGCAGTGCAGGACCAGGGTACACTGAAGCTTTCTTT. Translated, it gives CSAGPGYTEAFF.

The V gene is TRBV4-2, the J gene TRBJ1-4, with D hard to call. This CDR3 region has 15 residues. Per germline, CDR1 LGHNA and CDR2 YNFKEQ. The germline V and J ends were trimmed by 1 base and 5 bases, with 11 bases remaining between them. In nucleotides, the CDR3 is TGTGCCAGCAGCCAAGTCGACGGAGTGAATGAAAAACTGTTTTTT. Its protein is CASSQVDGVNEKLFF.

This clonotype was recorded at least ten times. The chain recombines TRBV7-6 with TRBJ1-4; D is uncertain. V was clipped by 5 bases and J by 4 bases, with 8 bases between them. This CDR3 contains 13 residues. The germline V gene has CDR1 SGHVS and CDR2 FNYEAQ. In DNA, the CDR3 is TGTGCCAGCAGCCTCACAATTAATGAAAAACTGTTTTTT. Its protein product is CASSLTINEKLFF.

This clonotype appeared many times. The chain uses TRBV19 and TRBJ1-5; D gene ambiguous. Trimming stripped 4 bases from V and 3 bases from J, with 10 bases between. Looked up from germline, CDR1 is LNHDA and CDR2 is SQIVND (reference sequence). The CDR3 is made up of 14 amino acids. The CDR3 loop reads CASSTQPLNQPQHF. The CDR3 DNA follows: TGTGCCAGTAGTACGCAGCCTCTCAATCAGCCCCAGCATTTT.

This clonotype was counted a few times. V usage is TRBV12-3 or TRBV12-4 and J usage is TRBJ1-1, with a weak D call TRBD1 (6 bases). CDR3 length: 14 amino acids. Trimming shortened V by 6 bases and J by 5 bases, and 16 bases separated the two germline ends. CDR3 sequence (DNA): TGTGCCAGCAGGATAGGACAGATCGAGACTGAAGCTTTCTTT. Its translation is CASRIGQIETEAFF.

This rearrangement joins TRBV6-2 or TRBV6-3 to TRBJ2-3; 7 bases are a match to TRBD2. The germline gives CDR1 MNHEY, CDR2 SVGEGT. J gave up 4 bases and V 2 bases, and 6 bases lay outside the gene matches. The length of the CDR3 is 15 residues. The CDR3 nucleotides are TGTGCCAGCAGTTACGGCGGGGGTGCCCCAGATACGCAGTATTTT. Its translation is CASSYGGGAPDTQYF.

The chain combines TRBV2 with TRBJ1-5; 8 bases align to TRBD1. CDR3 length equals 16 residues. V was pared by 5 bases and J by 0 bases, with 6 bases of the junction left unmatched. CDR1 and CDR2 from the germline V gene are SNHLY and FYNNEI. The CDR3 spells CASSIRDRNSNQPQHF. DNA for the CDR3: TGTGCCAGCAGTATCCGGGACAGGAATAGCAATCAGCCCCAGCATTTT.